The entry that follows covers one TCR beta chain sequence. Primed by a sample-barcoded 5' primer and a J-beta primer mix, a second PCR proceeded for roughly 7 to 12 cycles. TCRdb re-called the 5' RACE reads through MiXCR, storing one row per CDR3 protein. The sample holds approximately 830,000 distinct CDR3 sequences, 60% to 80% seen once. The data belong to a study of blood T cells in healthy people across ages. V was clipped by 9 bases and J by 7 bases; unmatched bases: 8. CDR3 length: 13 residues. From germline, CDR1 is ENHRY and CDR2 SYGVKD. Per-sample yields of isolated PBMCs were at least 6 million.

The sample comprised blood. The rearrangement joins TRBV10-3 to TRBJ2-1; 8 nucleotides agree with TRBD1. The clonotype comes from a man aged 30 to 45 in good health. CDR3 sequence reads: CAIGDRLGNEQFF. For the CDR3, the DNA is TGTGCCATAGGGGACAGGTTGGGAAATGAGCAGTTCTTC.